These 29 T cell receptor beta chains were all obtained from the same sample, sequenced in a study of blood T cells in healthy people across ages. For the second PCR, which ran for 7 to 11 cycles, a sample-barcoded 5' primer and a J-beta primer mix were used. MiXCR, run by TCRdb on the 5' RACE reads, gives a single entry per CDR3 protein. The sample has about 780,000 distinct CDR3 sequences; 46% are singletons. What was sequenced was blood. The receptors here all came from a man older than 75 in good health.

This clonotype has only a few counts. V is TRBV24-1 and J is TRBJ1-2; D might be TRBD1 (5 bases). Germline-derived CDR1 and CDR2 are KGHDR and SFDVKD. V was pared by 3 bases and J by 6 bases, with 13 bases between. This CDR3 has 14 residues. The CDR3 reads CATSDAGDPNGYTF. The CDR3 DNA reads as TGTGCCACCAGTGATGCCGGGGACCCAAATGGCTACACCTTC.

The chain has TRBV7-2 and TRBJ2-3; 12 nucleotides line up with TRBD2. The CDR3 has 16 amino acids. Trimming cost V 4 bases and J 3 bases; bases outside gene matches: 5. Germline V gene lookup returns CDR1 SGHTA and CDR2 FQGNSA. The CDR3 coding sequence is TGTGCCAGCAGCTCTCGGACTAGCGGGAAAACAGATACGCAGTATTTT. Its translation is CASSSRTSGKTDTQYF.

This chain joins TRBV6-2 or TRBV6-3 and TRBJ2-1; D uncertain. CDR1 is MNHEY and CDR2 is SVGEGT in the germline V gene. V lost 6 bases and J 1 base, leaving 7 bases between the germline ends. This CDR3 contains 13 residues. CDR3: CASSMLSYNEQFF. CDR3 DNA sequence: TGTGCCAGCAGCATGCTGTCCTACAATGAGCAGTTCTTC.

V gene TRBV28 combines with J gene TRBJ2-3; D might be TRBD1 (6 bases). This CDR3 is 17 amino acids long. V was cut by 5 bases and J by 1 base, with 19 bases left in between. Germline V gene sequence: CDR1 MDHEN, CDR2 SYDVKM. As DNA, the CDR3 is TGTGCCAGCAGTCCGAACAGGGCTCTACATGGCACAGATACGCAGTATTTT. Translated, it gives CASSPNRALHGTDTQYF. The whole variable domain, filled in from reference TRBV28 and TRBJ2-3, reads DVKVTQSSRYLVKRTGEKVFLECVQDMDHENMFWYRQDPGLGLRLIYFSYDVKMKEKGDIPEGYSVSREKKERFSLILESASTNQTSMYLCASSPNRALHGTDTQYFGPGTRLTVL.

Worth noting for this clonotype: A much larger clone sits a single nucleotide away, making a read error possible. The rearrangement uses TRBV12-3 or TRBV12-4 and TRBJ2-4; perhaps D is TRBD1 or TRBD2 (5 bases each). TRBJ2-7 matches the DNA end more closely, so the J call is doubtful. The CDR3 sequence is 13 residues long. CDR3 sequence reads: CASGQTYGGEQYF. The CDR3 DNA sequence: TGTGCCAGCGGTCAGACGTATGGGGGCGAGCAGTACTTC.

The chain carries TRBV15 and TRBJ2-1; 13 bases map to TRBD2. The germline CDR1 and CDR2 sequences are LNHNV and YYDKDF (reference sequence). The trim removed 3 bases at V and 10 bases at J, leaving 3 bases unmatched. CDR3 size: 14 residues. DNA for the CDR3: TGTGCCACCAGCAGCGGACTAGCGGGAGAGGAGCAGTTCTTC. Translating it yields CATSSGLAGEEQFF. Together with reference TRBV15 and TRBJ2-1, the CDR3 gives the full variable domain: DAMVIQNPRYQVTQFGKPVTLSCSQTLNHNVMYWYQQKSSQAPKLLFHYYDKDFNNEADTPDNFQSRRPNTSFCFLDIRSPGLGDTAMYLCATSSGLAGEEQFFGPGTRLTVL.

The table lists this clonotype with a few counts. The chain has TRBV12-3 or TRBV12-4 and TRBJ1-1, with 8 positions matching TRBD1. The CDR3 has 16 residues. The V and J ends lost 5 bases and 1 base, in that order; junction bases with no gene match: 9. CDR3 amino acids: CASSILTGTGNTEAFF. CDR3 DNA: TGTGCCAGCAGTATACTGACCGGGACAGGGAACACTGAAGCTTTCTTT.

This clonotype was observed many times. The V and J genes are TRBV12-3 or TRBV12-4 and TRBJ2-7; 9 bases align to TRBD2. Trimming cost V 3 bases and J 4 bases; bases outside gene matches: 10. The CDR3 has 16 residues. The CDR3 here is CASSFESSGNPYEQYF. CDR3 bases: TGTGCCAGCAGTTTCGAATCTAGCGGGAACCCTTACGAGCAGTACTTC.

In this sample, this clonotype turned up many times. The V gene is TRBV5-1, the J gene TRBJ2-5; D gene ambiguous. CDR1 is SGHRS, CDR2 YFSETQ, per germline. V shed 4 bases and J shed 5 bases, with 15 bases lying between them. This CDR3 is built from 14 residues. CDR3 amino acids: CASSTDWAAETQYF. In nucleotides, the CDR3 is TGCGCCAGCAGCACCGACTGGGCTGCGGAGACCCAGTACTTC. Based on the CDR3 plus reference TRBV5-1 and TRBJ2-5, the full variable domain is KAGVTQTPRYLIKTRGQQVTLSCSPISGHRSVSWYQQTPGQGLQFLFEYFSETQRNKGNFPGRFSGRQFSNSRSEMNVSTLELGDSALYLCASSTDWAAETQYFGPGTRLLVL.

A word on this clonotype: Because the CDR3 is missing its conserved closing phenylalanine or tryptophan, this is likely a read error. V usage is TRBV20-1 and J usage is TRBJ1-1, with no clear D. V shed 1 base and J shed 5 bases, with 11 bases lying between them. This CDR3 has 13 residues. CDR1 is DFQATT and CDR2 is SNEGSKA in the germline V gene (reference sequence). CDR3 sequence reads: CSARVGRSTEAFL. The CDR3 DNA follows: TGCAGTGCTAGAGTCGGCCGAAGTACTGAAGCTTTCTTA.

The J gene is TRBJ2-7, the V gene TRBV7-2, with TRBD2 matching over 7 bases. V was clipped by 6 bases and J by 6 bases; unmatched bases: 8. Germline CDR1 is SGHTA and CDR2 is FQGNSA. This CDR3 has 13 amino acids. CDR3 sequence: CASSGREDGEQYF. The CDR3 nucleotides are TGTGCCAGCAGTGGACGGGAGGATGGCGAGCAGTACTTC.

This clonotype turned up a few times. V is TRBV5-1 and J is TRBJ2-5, with 8 bases that match TRBD1. This CDR3 is built from 16 residues. J gave up 5 bases and V 1 base, and 10 bases lay outside the gene matches. Per germline, CDR1 SGHRS and CDR2 YFSETQ. The chain's CDR3 is CASSLRAVDRGETQYF. The CDR3 nucleotides read TGCGCCAGCAGCTTGAGGGCCGTAGACAGGGGCGAGACCCAGTACTTC.

V usage is TRBV2 and J usage is TRBJ2-1; 9 bases are a match to TRBD1. V lost 8 bases to trimming and J lost 4 bases; unmatched junction nucleotides: 6. This CDR3 region has 14 residues. Per the germline V gene, CDR1 is SNHLY and CDR2 is FYNNEI. This chain's CDR3 is CASQKGQGYNEQFF. As DNA, the CDR3 is TGTGCCAGCCAAAAGGGACAGGGATACAATGAGCAGTTCTTC. The full variable domain, with the rest looked up from reference TRBV2 and TRBJ2-1, is EPEVTQTPSHQVTQMGQEVILRCVPISNHLYFYWYRQILGQKVEFLVSFYNNEISEKSEIFDDQFSVERPDGSNFTLKIRSTKLEDSAMYFCASQKGQGYNEQFFGPGTRLTVL.

The chain uses TRBV13 and TRBJ1-2; D remains unclear. The CDR3 runs 14 residues. Germline CDR1 and CDR2: PRHDT and FYEKMQ (reference sequence). V was shortened by 1 base and J by 5 bases, with 11 bases between the two germline ends. The chain's CDR3 is CASSLESASYGYTF. The CDR3 DNA follows: TGTGCCAGCAGCTTAGAGTCAGCCTCGTATGGCTACACCTTC.

The gene calls are TRBV24-1 and TRBJ1-2, with TRBD1 matching 8 bases. This CDR3 is 15 amino acids long. The V segment lost 3 bases and the J segment 7 bases; nucleotides outside the gene matches: 9. The germline CDR1 and CDR2 sequences are KGHDR and SFDVKD. CDR3 sequence reads: CATSDAGGGEGGYTF. In DNA, the CDR3 is TGTGCCACCAGTGATGCAGGGGGCGGAGAAGGTGGCTACACCTTC.

This sequence joins TRBV29-1 and TRBJ2-2; tentative D call: TRBD2 (5 bases). This CDR3 comprises 13 residues. Germline lookup yields CDR1 SQVTM and CDR2 ANQGSEA. The V end lost 3 bases, the J end lost 4 bases, and 9 bases lay between the germline ends. This CDR3 is CSVERTSTGELFF. Written as DNA, the CDR3 is TGCAGCGTTGAGCGGACTTCCACCGGGGAGCTGTTTTTT.

This clonotype was found a few times. This chain uses TRBV15 with TRBJ2-5; D unresolved. The CDR3 has 16 amino acids. Trimming shortened V by 4 bases and J by 1 base, and 16 bases separated the two germline ends. Germline loops: CDR1 LNHNV, CDR2 YYDKDF (reference sequence). The CDR3 coding sequence is TGTGCCACCAGCACTATATCGGGTCGGATCCAAGAGACCCAGTACTTC. Protein: CATSTISGRIQETQYF.

This clonotype was counted a few times. The V gene is TRBV28, the J gene TRBJ1-4, with D possibly matching TRBD1 (5 bases). The V gene lost 3 bases and the J gene lost 8 bases, with 10 bases spanning the gap. This CDR3 is 13 amino acids long. Germline CDR1 MDHEN, CDR2 SYDVKM. CDR3 region: CASSFLQAEKLFF. The CDR3 DNA reads as TGTGCCAGCAGTTTCTTACAGGCGGAAAAACTGTTTTTT.

The chain employs TRBV7-3 and TRBJ2-1, with 16 nucleotides matching TRBD2. The CDR3 has 17 amino acids. Germline V gene sequence: CDR1 SGHTA, CDR2 FQGTGA. Trimming cost V 3 bases and J 7 bases; bases outside gene matches: 6. CDR3 DNA sequence: TGTGCCAGCAGCTTTATCCCGGGACTAGCGGGAGGGAATGAGCAGTTCTTC. The encoded protein is CASSFIPGLAGGNEQFF.

The chain carries TRBV7-2 and TRBJ2-3; a possible D gene is TRBD1 (5 bases). CDR1 and CDR2 (germline): SGHTA, FQGNSA. Trimming stripped 5 bases from V and 0 bases from J, with 12 bases between. CDR3 length equals 15 residues. The chain's CDR3 is CASSPQQGSTDTQYF. CDR3 sequence (DNA): TGTGCCAGCAGCCCCCAGCAGGGTAGCACAGATACGCAGTATTTT. The entire variable domain, with the rest obtained from reference TRBV7-2 and TRBJ2-3, is as follows: GAGVSQSPSNKVTEKGKDVELRCDPISGHTALYWYRQSLGQGLEFLIYFQGNSAPDKSGLPSDRFSAERTGGSVSTLTIQRTQQEDSAVYLCASSPQQGSTDTQYFGPGTRLTVL.

This clonotype was seen more than once but under ten times. V is TRBV21-1 and J is TRBJ2-1; the table's TRBD1 call for D was not verified on the DNA. TRBV21-1 is termed a pseudogene. The CDR3 contains 17 residues. The CDR3 here is CASSFPGTTSSYNEQFF. CDR3 DNA: TGTGCCAGCAGCTTTCCCGGGACAACTAGCTCCTACAATGAGCAGTTCTTC.

This chain links TRBV12-3 or TRBV12-4 with TRBJ2-3, with 7 bases fitting TRBD2. The CDR3 has 16 amino acids. Losses at the gene ends were 1 base for V and 4 bases for J; bases not matched to a gene: 8. The CDR3 nucleotides are TGTGCCAGCAGTTTAGTCTCTAGCGGCAGAGCAGATACGCAGTATTTT. Protein sequence: CASSLVSSGRADTQYF.

The J gene is TRBJ1-5, the V gene TRBV20-1; D gene ambiguous. The CDR3 is 16 amino acids. V lost 2 bases to trimming and J lost 0 bases, with 14 bases between them. Germline-derived CDR1 and CDR2 are DFQATT and SNEGSKA (reference sequence). The CDR3, as DNA: TGCAGTGCTAGAAGAGGAGGGTCGGATAGCAATCAGCCCCAGCATTTT. Amino acid sequence: CSARRGGSDSNQPQHF.

This clonotype turned up a few times. V usage is TRBV5-8 and J usage is TRBJ2-4, with 8 bases fitting TRBD1. Germline V gives CDR1 SGHTS, CDR2 YDEGEE. This CDR3 contains 16 residues. V shed 4 bases and J 1 base; nucleotides not matched to a gene: 7. The CDR3 is CASSQGTGLAKNIQYF. The CDR3 region has the DNA TGTGCCAGCAGCCAGGGGACAGGTTTGGCCAAAAACATTCAGTACTTC.

In the case of this clonotype: The junction departs from the called germline gene at one end, perhaps through a read error. The chain uses TRBV7-2 and TRBJ2-1; D may be TRBD2 (6 bases). Germline assignment: CDR1 SGHTA and CDR2 FQGNSA. The CDR3 loop spans 14 amino acids. The CDR3 protein is CASSLAADYNEQFF. The DNA of the CDR3 is TGTGCCAGCAGTTTAGCGGCGGACTACAATGAGCAGTTCTTC.

J is TRBJ2-3 and V is TRBV27, with a tentative D call TRBD2 (5 bases). Per germline, CDR1 MNHEY and CDR2 SMNVEV (reference sequence). The germline V and J ends were trimmed by 2 bases and 2 bases, with 11 bases remaining between them. CDR3 length: 15 residues. CDR3 amino acids: CASSLTPGVTDTQYF. CDR3 sequence (DNA): TGTGCCAGCAGTTTAACCCCCGGGGTCACAGATACGCAGTATTTT.

This clonotype was observed a few times. The V gene is TRBV7-2, the J gene TRBJ2-5; 9 bases map to TRBD2. The CDR3 covers 15 residues. The germline V gene encodes CDR1 SGHTA and CDR2 FQGNSA. After removal of 5 bases from V and 1 base from J, the junction contained 5 bases not matched to a gene. The CDR3 region is CASSLSSGTQETQYF. CDR3 nucleotide sequence: TGTGCCAGCAGCCTATCTAGCGGGACCCAAGAGACCCAGTACTTC.

This clonotype was observed many times. The V call is TRBV20-1, the J call TRBJ2-5; 8 bases map to TRBD1. With 5 bases clipped from V and 4 bases from J, the junction kept 6 bases outside the gene matches. Germline CDR1 and CDR2: DFQATT and SNEGSKA (reference sequence). This CDR3 spans 13 amino acids. CDR3 nucleotides: TGCAGTGCTGCCGCACAGGGGGGAGAGACCCAGTACTTC. Translating gives CSAAAQGGETQYF.

The chain combines TRBV7-8 with TRBJ1-4, with a tentative D call TRBD1 (6 bases). V was trimmed by 1 base and J by 3 bases, leaving 21 bases between them. The CDR3 extends over 19 amino acids. Germline V gives CDR1 SGHVS, CDR2 FQNEAQ. In DNA, the CDR3 is TGTGCCAGCAGCTTAGAAGTCGACGGGGGCATGAGAGCTAATGAAAAACTGTTTTTT. It encodes CASSLEVDGGMRANEKLFF.